The clone carrying this T cell receptor (beta chain) was picked up a small number of times. Its target is unknown. TCRdb re-called the reads through MiXCR, storing one row per CDR3 protein. The sample carries about 230,000 distinct CDR3 sequences, about 23% recorded once. The data originate from a study of T cell repertoires in cytomegalovirus infection. Study details: A matching HLA type, together with CMV infection, was signaled by public TCR beta signatures. Overall study findings and caveats: CMV-specific TCR beta clonotypes restricted by HLA-C were the ones dominating the ex vivo response.

The CDR3 covers 15 residues. Germline CDR1 and CDR2: MDHEN and SYDVKM. Trimming took off 7 bases at V and 5 bases at J, with 17 bases between the two ends. This TCR was sampled from a human donor in good health (CMV status not recorded). Some clones in this sample may be carry-over from other donors' samples. Source material: CD8+ T cells from PBMCs. The V and J genes are TRBV28 and TRBJ2-2, with D uncertain. As DNA, the CDR3 is TGTGCCAGCACGCCCCTAGGCGCTACAACCGGGGAGCTGTTTTTT. Protein: CASTPLGATTGELFF. Full variable domain (rest looked up from reference TRBV28 and TRBJ2-2): DVKVTQSSRYLVKRTGEKVFLECVQDMDHENMFWYRQDPGLGLRLIYFSYDVKMKEKGDIPEGYSVSREKKERFSLILESASTNQTSMYLCASTPLGATTGELFFGEGSRLTVL.